The present entry profiles one TCR beta chain with its context. Antigen specificity is unknown. The sample originates from a study of cytomegalovirus exposure and HLA in healthy donors. Study outcomes and limitations: Analysis performed later showed TCR beta chains linked to HLA being more clonally expanded than equally common others. Sequencing likely produced, as an artifact, a cluster of highly shared sequence variants. Earlier results showed most TCR beta V segments being productive about 90% or about 30% of the time.

Trimming removed 4 bases at V and 2 bases at J, with 12 bases between. This CDR3 contains 15 residues. Germline CDR1 and CDR2: SNHLY and FYNNEI. Primers for the PCR totalled 60 Vbeta and 13 Jbeta. Only in-frame clones appear in the TCRdb table, and some are missing; sequencing was by immunoSEQ multiplex PCR. The profile covers over 80,000 clones, with around 80% appearing a single time and over 15% taken by the ten largest. This chain joins TRBV2 and TRBJ2-4, with D uncertain. The sequenced sample was PBMCs. This TCR came from a man aged 60 to 69 in good health and CMV-seropositive. The CDR3 protein is CASSAADKSKNIQYF. For the CDR3, the DNA is TGTGCCAGCAGTGCGGCAGACAAGTCCAAAAACATTCAGTACTTC.